What follows is one T cell receptor (beta chain) and its context. Its antigen is currently unknown. The data stem from a study of T cell responses to AZD1222 COVID-19 vaccine. Study-wide results and caveats: The CD4 TCRs associated with vaccination extended across spike and predominated at 160-218 and 743-854. Unmutated variant regions are reportedly targeted by nearly half of spike-specific TCRs. Repertoire collection took place solely once the T cell response had peaked.

Pooling covered second doses at about 4 or about 12 weeks. Sequencing was performed with immunoSEQ multiplex PCR; in TCRdb, only in-frame clones are kept and a portion is missing. The table includes 100,000 to 150,000 clones, under 95% detected once. The CDR3 is made up of 12 amino acids. In germline, CDR1 is LNHNV, CDR2 YYDKDF (reference sequence). V was shortened by 1 base and J by 6 bases, with 4 bases between the two germline ends. The sequence was obtained from an adult who received the AZD1222 COVID-19 vaccine. The V call is TRBV15, the J call TRBJ1-5; D is ambiguous. The source was peripheral blood, collected 28 days after the second AZD1222 dose. The CDR3 region is CATSRVVQPQHF. The CDR3 DNA reads as TGTGCCACCAGCAGAGTTGTTCAGCCCCAGCATTTT.